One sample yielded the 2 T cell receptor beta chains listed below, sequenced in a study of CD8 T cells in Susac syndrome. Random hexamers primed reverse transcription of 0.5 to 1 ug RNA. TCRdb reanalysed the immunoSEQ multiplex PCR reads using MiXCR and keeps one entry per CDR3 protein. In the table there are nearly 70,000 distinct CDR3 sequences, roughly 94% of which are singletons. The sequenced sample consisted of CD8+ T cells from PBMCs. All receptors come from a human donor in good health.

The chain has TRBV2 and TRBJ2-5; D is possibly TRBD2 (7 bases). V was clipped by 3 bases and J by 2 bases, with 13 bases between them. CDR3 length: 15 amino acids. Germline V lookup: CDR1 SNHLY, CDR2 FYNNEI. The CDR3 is CASSDAGGPQETQYF. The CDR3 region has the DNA TGTGCCAGCAGTGATGCCGGGGGGCCTCAAGAGACCCAGTACTTC.

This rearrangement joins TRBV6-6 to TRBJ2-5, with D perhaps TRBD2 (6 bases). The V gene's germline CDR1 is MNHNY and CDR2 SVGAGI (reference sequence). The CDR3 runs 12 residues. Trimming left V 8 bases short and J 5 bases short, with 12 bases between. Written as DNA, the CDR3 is TGTGCCAGCTGGGGGGTTGGGGAGACCCAGTACTTC. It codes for CASWGVGETQYF.